Below are 23 T cell receptor beta chains sequenced from a single sample in a study of blood T cell repertoires in COVID-19. Only in-frame clones appear in the TCRdb table, and some are missing; sequencing was by immunoSEQ multiplex PCR. The sample holds 4,000 to 6,000 clones, 88% seen once. The sequenced material came from peripheral blood. The receptors derive from a man aged 70-80 years with COVID-19, enrolled during active disease.

V and J are TRBV7-9 and TRBJ1-6; D is perhaps TRBD1 (6 bases). Trimming left V 4 bases short and J 5 bases short, with 12 bases between. The germline CDR1 and CDR2 sequences are SEHNR and FQNEAQ (reference sequence). The CDR3 sequence is 15 residues long. CDR3 in amino acids: CASSSTQGNNSPLHF. Written as DNA, the CDR3 is TGTGCCAGCAGCTCCACACAGGGCAATAATTCACCCCTCCACTTT. The full variable domain, completed using reference TRBV7-9 and TRBJ1-6, is DTGVSQNPRHKITKRGQNVTFRCDPISEHNRLYWYRQTLGQGPEFLTYFQNEAQLEKSRLLSDRFSAERPKGSFSTLEIQRTEQGDSAMYLCASSSTQGNNSPLHFGNGTRLTVT.

The chain joins TRBV2 to TRBJ1-5; the D is unclear. With 6 bases removed from V and 4 bases from J, the gap between germline ends came to 13 bases. Germline CDR1 reads SNHLY; CDR2 reads FYNNEI. This CDR3 contains 14 residues. DNA of the CDR3: TGTGCCAGCAGGGAGGAGTGGGGTAATCAGCCCCAGCATTTT. The encoded protein is CASREEWGNQPQHF.

This rearrangement joins TRBV4-1 to TRBJ1-2; possible D gene TRBD1, 6 bases. V shed 0 bases and J shed 2 bases, with 13 bases lying between them. The germline V gene has CDR1 MGHRA and CDR2 YSYEKL. The CDR3 runs 16 residues. CDR3 sequence reads: CASSQDWGPPNYGYTF. In DNA form, the CDR3 reads TGCGCCAGCAGCCAAGACTGGGGGCCCCCGAACTATGGCTACACCTTC.

This clone was counted a few times. The rearrangement uses TRBV5-1 and TRBJ2-2; D is possibly TRBD2 (5 bases). The germline gives CDR1 SGHRS, CDR2 YFSETQ. The V and J ends lost 1 base and 5 bases respectively, with 12 bases between them. The CDR3 is 15 amino acids. CDR3 sequence reads: CASSLRASQTGELFF. The CDR3 region has the DNA TGCGCCAGCAGCTTGAGGGCTAGCCAAACCGGGGAGCTGTTTTTT. Full variable domain (rest looked up from reference TRBV5-1 and TRBJ2-2): KAGVTQTPRYLIKTRGQQVTLSCSPISGHRSVSWYQQTPGQGLQFLFEYFSETQRNKGNFPGRFSGRQFSNSRSEMNVSTLELGDSALYLCASSLRASQTGELFFGEGSRLTVL.

This clone was seen just once. The J gene is TRBJ2-1, the V gene TRBV27, with 9 bases that match TRBD2. J was trimmed by 8 bases and V by 6 bases; bases with no gene match: 8. The CDR3 totals 14 residues. Germline CDR1 reads MNHEY; CDR2 reads SMNVEV (reference sequence). The CDR3 nucleotides read TGTGCCAGCAGCCGGGGACTAGCAAAGCATGAGCAGTTCTTC. Translation: CASSRGLAKHEQFF.

This rearrangement joins TRBV7-9 to TRBJ2-1, with 13 bases that match TRBD2. Germline V gives CDR1 SEHNR, CDR2 FQNEAQ (reference sequence). The CDR3 covers 16 residues. V was pared by 7 bases and J by 5 bases, with 8 bases of the junction left unmatched. CDR3 loop: CASIVLLAGGNNEQFF. The CDR3 coding sequence is TGTGCCAGCATCGTCTTACTAGCGGGAGGGAACAATGAGCAGTTCTTC.

The rearrangement joins TRBV6-5 to TRBJ2-7, with D tentatively TRBD1 (6 bases). Trimming left V 6 bases short and J 0 bases short, with 12 bases between. This CDR3 has 14 amino acids. CDR1 MNHEY and CDR2 SVGAGI come from the germline V gene. The DNA of the CDR3 is TGTGCCAGCAGCTTAGACAGGAGCTCCTACGAGCAGTACTTC. Its translation: CASSLDRSSYEQYF.

The chain uses TRBV6-5 and TRBJ1-1, with D perhaps matching TRBD1 (5 bases). CDR3 length equals 13 residues. Between the trimmed V and J ends, which lost 7 bases and 5 bases, there was a span of 14 bases. Germline CDR1 is MNHEY and CDR2 is SVGAGI. The CDR3 DNA reads as TGTGCCAGCATAACGGGGGGTAGGACTGAAGCTTTCTTT. Encoded protein: CASITGGRTEAFF.

The chain combines TRBV3-1 (or the pseudogene TRBV3-2) with TRBJ2-2, with 9 bases that match TRBD1. CDR1 and CDR2 (germline): LGHDT, YNNKEL (reference sequence). The CDR3 loop spans 15 amino acids. V lost 4 bases to trimming and J lost 5 bases; unmatched junction nucleotides: 5. The CDR3 protein is CASSPRDRVTGELFF. The CDR3, as DNA: TGTGCCAGCAGCCCACGGGACAGGGTAACCGGGGAGCTGTTTTTT.

The gene calls are TRBV6-6 and TRBJ1-4; the D is unclear. This CDR3 spans 14 amino acids. Germline CDR1 is MNHNY and CDR2 is SVGAGI (reference sequence). V lost 6 bases and J lost 0, with 8 bases in between. The CDR3 nucleotides are TGTGCCAGCAGCACCTATGCAACTAATGAAAAACTGTTTTTT. Translating gives CASSTYATNEKLFF.

CDR3 nucleotides: TGCGCCAGCAGCCAACAGGGAAGCCAGCCCCAGCATTTT. It is translated as CASSQQGSQPQHF. The rearrangement uses TRBV4-1 and TRBJ1-5; possibly TRBD1 for D (5 bases). CDR1 and CDR2 (germline): MGHRA, YSYEKL. The CDR3 runs 13 residues. V shed 2 bases and J shed 7 bases, with 9 bases lying between them.

This chain joins TRBV19 and TRBJ2-2, with D possibly being TRBD1 (6 bases). V was pared by 8 bases and J by 4 bases, with 14 bases between. CDR3 size: 14 residues. Germline CDR1 reads LNHDA; CDR2 reads SQIVND (reference sequence). The CDR3 DNA follows: TGTGCCAGTGCCGGGACATCTACCACCGGGGAGCTGTTTTTT. It is translated as CASAGTSTTGELFF.

The CDR3 loop is CASSYGTSADTQYF. DNA of the CDR3: TGTGCCAGCAGTTACGGGACTAGCGCAGATACGCAGTATTTT. The rearrangement joins TRBV6-6 to TRBJ2-3; 10 positions agree with TRBD2. The CDR3 covers 14 residues. Germline values: CDR1 MNHNY, CDR2 SVGAGI (reference sequence). V lost 2 bases, J lost 4 bases, and 0 bases stayed unmatched.

This clone came up a few times. J is TRBJ1-6 and V is TRBV4-1; no firm D call. The CDR3 totals 13 residues. Per the germline V gene, CDR1 is MGHRA and CDR2 is YSYEKL. Trimming took 4 bases from V and 8 from J, leaving 9 bases between them. The CDR3 sequence is CASSPMGDSPLHF. CDR3 DNA: TGCGCCAGCAGCCCTATGGGCGATTCACCCCTCCACTTT.

The chain couples TRBV19 to TRBJ1-4; TRBD1 matches 8 bases. This CDR3 spans 15 amino acids. J lost 5 bases, V lost 3 bases, and 5 bases had no gene match. Germline V lookup: CDR1 LNHDA, CDR2 SQIVND (reference sequence). The CDR3 loop is CASSIWTGPNEKLFF. The CDR3 DNA follows: TGTGCCAGTAGTATTTGGACAGGGCCGAATGAAAAACTGTTTTTT.

The V call is TRBV10-3, the J call TRBJ1-5; 8 bases fit TRBD1. The junction had 7 bases not matched to a gene; V was cut back by 6 bases and J by 3 bases. The CDR3 runs to 15 residues. Germline values: CDR1 ENHRY, CDR2 SYGVKD. CDR3: CAIREGQGYNQPQHF. The CDR3 nucleotides are TGTGCCATCAGGGAAGGACAGGGATACAATCAGCCCCAGCATTTT.

The gene calls are TRBV12-3 or TRBV12-4 and TRBJ1-2; 8 bases map to TRBD1. The CDR3 length is 12 residues. V dropped 3 bases and J dropped 7; count of bases not matched to a gene: 1. Here the CDR3 reads CASSLTGVGYTF. The CDR3 DNA sequence: TGTGCCAGCAGTTTGACAGGGGTTGGCTACACCTTC.

V usage is TRBV5-1 and J usage is TRBJ1-6; 8 bases are shared with TRBD1. This CDR3 is built from 14 residues. With 0 bases clipped from V and 8 bases from J, the junction kept 1 base outside the gene matches. Germline assignment: CDR1 SGHRS and CDR2 YFSETQ. The CDR3, as DNA: TGCGCCAGCAGCTTGGAACAGGGGGATTCACCCCTCCACTTT. Its protein product is CASSLEQGDSPLHF.

V and J are TRBV6-2 or TRBV6-3 and TRBJ1-1, with D possibly TRBD1 on 5 matching bases. There are 13 residues in the CDR3. V gave up 4 bases and J gave up 1 base, with 7 bases separating them. Germline loops: CDR1 MNHEY, CDR2 SVGEGT. This chain's CDR3 is CASSSTANTEAFF. The DNA for the CDR3 is TGTGCCAGCAGTTCGACAGCGAACACTGAAGCTTTCTTT.

This sequence joins TRBV29-1 and TRBJ1-2; TRBD1 aligns across 9 bases. In germline, CDR1 is SQVTM, CDR2 ANQGSEA. This CDR3 contains 14 residues. Losses at the gene ends were 1 base for V and 2 bases for J; bases not matched to a gene: 2. Written as DNA, the CDR3 is TGCAGCGTTGAAGGGACAGGGGCCAACTATGGCTACACCTTC. Its protein product is CSVEGTGANYGYTF.

The sample holds one count of this clone. This chain uses TRBV14 with TRBJ1-6; tentatively, D is TRBD1 (5 bases). CDR1 is SGHDN, CDR2 FVKESK, per germline. The CDR3 sequence is 17 residues long. With 0 bases removed from V and 7 bases from J, the gap between germline ends came to 16 bases. CDR3 residues: CASSQEWGPESNSPLHF. CDR3 in DNA: TGTGCCAGCAGCCAAGAATGGGGCCCGGAGTCCAATTCACCCCTCCACTTT.

The rearrangement uses TRBV5-4 and TRBJ2-6; 7 nucleotides match TRBD1. The CDR3 covers 16 residues. Trimming at V came to 4 bases and at J to 0 bases, leaving 4 bases not matched to a gene. CDR1 and CDR2 (germline): SGHNT, YYREEE (reference sequence). The CDR3 DNA follows: TGTGCCAGCAGCGTTGGGACAGCCTCTGGGGCCAACGTCCTGACTTTC. This encodes CASSVGTASGANVLTF.

The chain recombines TRBV21-1 with TRBJ1-4. TRBV21-1 is labeled a pseudogene. The CDR3 has 15 residues. CDR3 in amino acids: CASTPTSLWSEKLFF. The CDR3 DNA is TGTGCCAGCACCCCAACGAGCCTCTGGAGTGAAAAACTGTTTTTT.